These 19 T cell receptor beta chains were all obtained from the same sample, sequenced in a study of cytomegalovirus exposure and HLA in healthy donors. The PCR ran on 60 Vbeta and 13 Jbeta primers. Sequenced by immunoSEQ multiplex PCR; TCRdb stores in-frame clones only, minus some. The data hold about 200,000 clones, with around 74% observed a single time. The sequenced sample consisted of PBMCs. Receptors originate from a girl between 10 and 17 years old in good health and CMV-seropositive.

J is TRBJ1-3 and V is TRBV4-3; perhaps TRBD1 as D (6 bases). The CDR3 covers 15 residues. V was clipped by 5 bases and J by 4 bases, with 15 bases between them. Germline assignment: CDR1 LGHNA and CDR2 YSLEER. This CDR3 is CASSSHPGQGNTIYF. In DNA form, the CDR3 reads TGCGCCAGCAGCAGCCATCCGGGACAAGGAAACACCATATATTTT.

The chain combines TRBV5-1 with TRBJ1-1; the D is unclear. The CDR3 has 14 amino acids. Trimming took 0 bases from V and 0 from J, leaving 6 bases between them. Germline-derived CDR1 and CDR2 are SGHRS and YFSETQ. This chain's CDR3 is CASSLEQLNTEAFF. Here the CDR3 DNA reads TGCGCCAGCAGCTTGGAACAGCTGAACACTGAAGCTTTCTTT.

V usage is TRBV6-6 and J usage is TRBJ2-5; a weak D match, TRBD1 (5 bases). V was shortened by 2 bases and J by 2 bases, with 9 bases between the two germline ends. Germline V CDR1 and CDR2: MNHNY, SVGAGI (reference sequence). This CDR3 comprises 14 residues. CDR3 DNA sequence: TGTGCCAGCAGTTACAGGGGTGGGCAAGAGACCCAGTACTTC. It yields the protein CASSYRGGQETQYF.

The rearrangement links TRBV4-3 to TRBJ2-7, with 8 bases lining up with TRBD2. V dropped 1 base and J dropped 4; count of bases not matched to a gene: 6. This CDR3 has 15 amino acids. CDR1 is LGHNA and CDR2 is YSLEER in the germline V gene. The CDR3 loop is CASSQGAGGPYEQYF. The CDR3 nucleotides read TGCGCCAGCAGCCAAGGGGCGGGGGGACCTTACGAGCAGTACTTC.

This clone rates as medium-sized. The rearrangement links TRBV4-3 to TRBJ2-7; a weak D match, TRBD2 (5 bases). V was shortened by 0 bases and J by 3 bases, with 9 bases between the two germline ends. Germline V gene data show CDR1 as LGHNA and CDR2 as YSLEER. This CDR3 comprises 14 residues. The CDR3: CASSQDFRGYEQYF. CDR3 DNA: TGCGCCAGCAGCCAAGATTTTCGGGGCTACGAGCAGTACTTC.

In this sample, this clone turned up a few times. The chain has TRBV5-4 and TRBJ1-2; a possible D gene is TRBD1 (6 bases). Germline CDR1 and CDR2: SGHNT and YYREEE (reference sequence). The CDR3 is made up of 15 amino acids. Trimming removed 5 bases at V and 1 base at J, with 15 bases between. CDR3 in amino acids: CASSSTGPLNYGYTF. The CDR3 DNA is TGTGCCAGCAGTTCCACAGGGCCCCTTAACTATGGCTACACCTTC. Complete variable domain (other parts from reference TRBV5-4 and TRBJ1-2): ETGVTQSPTHLIKTRGQQVTLRCSSQSGHNTVSWYQQALGQGPQFIFQYYREEENGRGNFPPRFSGLQFPNYSSELNVNALELDDSALYLCASSSTGPLNYGYTFGSGTRLTVV.

The rearrangement uses TRBV5-4 and TRBJ1-1; D not resolved. The CDR3 has 13 amino acids. Looked up from germline, CDR1 is SGHNT and CDR2 is YYREEE (reference sequence). Trimming shortened V by 0 bases and J by 5 bases, and 8 bases separated the two germline ends. The CDR3 is CASSLVSGTEAFF. DNA of the CDR3: TGTGCCAGCAGCTTGGTTTCGGGGACTGAAGCTTTCTTT.

The rearrangement uses TRBV9 and TRBJ2-1; 12 positions agree with TRBD2. This CDR3 is built from 15 residues. The germline gives CDR1 SGDLS, CDR2 YYNGEE. V dropped 0 bases and J dropped 9; count of bases not matched to a gene: 4. The CDR3 sequence is CASSVEASGGVEQFF. The CDR3, as DNA: TGTGCCAGCAGCGTAGAGGCTAGCGGGGGGGTTGAGCAGTTCTTC.

The V and J genes are TRBV18 and TRBJ1-2; D not resolved. In germline, CDR1 is KGHSH, CDR2 LQKENI. This CDR3 has 13 amino acids. Trimming removed 3 bases from V and 8 bases from J, with 13 bases in between. CDR3 region: CASSPGQAYGYTF. The CDR3 bases are TGTGCCAGCTCACCGGGTCAGGCCTACGGCTACACCTTC. The full variable domain, its missing parts supplied by reference TRBV18 and TRBJ1-2, is NAGVMQNPRHLVRRRGQEARLRCSPMKGHSHVYWYRQLPEEGLKFMVYLQKENIIDESGMPKERFSAEFPKEGPSILRIQQVVRGDSAAYFCASSPGQAYGYTFGSGTRLTVV.

V is TRBV14 and J is TRBJ2-3; D may be TRBD2 (5 bases). Trimming removed 0 bases from V and 7 bases from J, with 11 bases in between. Germline V CDR1 and CDR2: SGHDN, FVKESK. This CDR3 has 14 amino acids. For the CDR3, the DNA is TGTGCCAGCAGCCAAGAATTCGGGGAAAATACGCAGTATTTT. Translation: CASSQEFGENTQYF.

This chain links TRBV6-6 with TRBJ2-2; 12 nucleotides match TRBD2. Germline V lookup: CDR1 MNHNY, CDR2 SVGAGI (reference sequence). V trimming: 6 bases; J trimming: 1 base; junction bases outside the gene matches: 3. The CDR3 consists of 16 residues. CDR3 coding DNA: TGTGCCAGCAGAGGGGGACTAGCGGGGAACACCGGGGAGCTGTTTTTT. This translates into CASRGGLAGNTGELFF.

This clone has just a few counts. The rearrangement links TRBV5-1 to TRBJ1-6, with 8 bases aligning to TRBD1. CDR3 length equals 15 residues. V trimming: 1 base; J trimming: 10 bases; junction bases outside the gene matches: 7. Germline V gene lookup returns CDR1 SGHRS and CDR2 YFSETQ. The chain's CDR3 is CASSLTGQGKSPLHF. CDR3 sequence (DNA): TGCGCCAGCAGCTTGACTGGACAGGGTAAATCACCCCTCCACTTT.

The chain joins TRBV5-5 to TRBJ2-7, with TRBD1 matching 7 bases. This CDR3 spans 13 amino acids. The V gene end was trimmed by 3 bases and the J gene end by 3 bases; junction bases not matched to a gene: 3. Germline lookup yields CDR1 SGHKS and CDR2 YYEKEE (reference sequence). As DNA, the CDR3 is TGTGCCAGCAGCTACGGGACAGACTACGAGCAGTACTTC. This gives the protein CASSYGTDYEQYF.

V usage is TRBV5-4 and J usage is TRBJ1-4; D call uncertain. This CDR3 region has 15 residues. The germline V gene encodes CDR1 SGHNT and CDR2 YYREEE (reference sequence). V lost 4 bases, J lost 7 bases, and 17 bases lay in between. The CDR3 loop is CASSPQPETSEKLFF. The CDR3 coding sequence is TGTGCCAGCAGCCCCCAGCCCGAGACAAGTGAAAAACTGTTTTTT. The full variable domain, rest sourced from reference TRBV5-4 and TRBJ1-4, is ETGVTQSPTHLIKTRGQQVTLRCSSQSGHNTVSWYQQALGQGPQFIFQYYREEENGRGNFPPRFSGLQFPNYSSELNVNALELDDSALYLCASSPQPETSEKLFFGSGTQLSVL.

The chain has TRBV10-3 and TRBJ2-5; 13 bases are shared with TRBD2. This CDR3 region has 15 residues. V was clipped by 5 bases and J by 5 bases; unmatched bases: 5. Germline-derived CDR1 and CDR2 are ENHRY and SYGVKD. CDR3 in amino acids: CAISLTSGGQETQYF. CDR3 bases: TGTGCCATCAGTCTGACTAGCGGGGGGCAGGAGACCCAGTACTTC.

The rearrangement links TRBV7-2 to TRBJ2-7, with 14 bases fitting TRBD2. The length of the CDR3 is 16 residues. V was pared by 1 base and J by 4 bases, with 3 bases of the junction left unmatched. Germline V CDR1 and CDR2: SGHTA, FQGNSA. This CDR3 is CASSLGLAGGQYEQYF. CDR3 coding DNA: TGTGCCAGCAGCTTAGGACTAGCGGGGGGGCAGTACGAGCAGTACTTC.

The CDR3 nucleotides are TGTGCCAGCAGTGGGGGGGCTGAAGCTTTCTTT. Its protein product is CASSGGAEAFF. The V and J genes are TRBV2 and TRBJ1-1; D is perhaps TRBD1 (5 bases). Germline CDR1 and CDR2: SNHLY and FYNNEI. The CDR3 consists of 11 residues. V gave up 4 bases and J gave up 6 bases, with 6 bases separating them.

The sample holds one count of this clone. The chain recombines TRBV30 with TRBJ1-1; no definite D call. V lost 0 bases and J lost 2, with 19 bases in between. Germline V gene lookup returns CDR1 GTSNPN and CDR2 SVGIG (reference sequence). There are 17 residues in the CDR3. Here the CDR3 reads CAWSVRQREANNTEAFF. In DNA form, the CDR3 reads TGTGCCTGGAGTGTACGGCAGCGAGAAGCAAACAACACTGAAGCTTTCTTT.

This clone was counted between two and nine times. The CDR3 DNA sequence: TGTGCCAGCAGCAGGGAAGGGGGTTTCAATCAGCCCCAGCATTTT. It is translated as CASSREGGFNQPQHF. The chain couples TRBV9 to TRBJ1-5; the D gene is possibly TRBD1 (6 bases). Trimming removed 4 bases from V and 3 bases from J, with 14 bases in between. CDR1 is SGDLS and CDR2 is YYNGEE in the germline V gene. The CDR3 length is 15 residues.